This T cell receptor delta chain was profiled in a study of gamma-delta chains in newborns, infants, children. Study-wide context: Microbial exposure reportedly drives polyclonal innate γδ T cell expansion after birth.

In germline, CDR1 is GEAIGNYY, CDR2 EKD. Unmatched junction bases numbered 22, after V lost 3 bases and J lost 2 bases. The CDR3 loop spans 21 amino acids. In its sample, this clone ranks as large (0.1 to 1%). This same CDR3 is encoded by further DNA sequences in the sample. TCRdb re-called clones from the reads via CATT. The sample consists of 1,200 or so delta-chain clones, around 1% of them appearing once. The V and J genes are TRDV2 and TRDJ1; TRDD3 aligns across 11 bases. Specimen: blood. The receptor was derived from a child in good health. CDR3 sequence (DNA): TGTGCCTGTGACCCTCGGCCTTCCCGTGTACTGGGGGATAGAGAGACCGATAAACTCATCTTT. Amino acid sequence: CACDPRPSRVLGDRETDKLIF.